A selection of T cell receptor beta chains follows, all from one sample in a study of Ad26.COV2.S vaccination and SARS-CoV-2 variants. Method: immunoSEQ multiplex PCR; TCRdb's copy keeps in-frame clones and lacks some. The table shows fewer than 900,000 clones, with roughly 90% occurring only once. Sequencing was performed on peripheral blood, taken in a trial of Ad26.COV2.S vaccine versus placebo. All receptors derive from a person aged 18-60 years who received the Ad26.COV2.S COVID-19 vaccine or a placebo. The CDR3 runs from the conserved cysteine through the conserved F or W. A D gene is named only where the DNA matches it firmly. Some rows have no size entry. The others give once, few or many, or a class for an expanded clone.

NA | TRBD2 | TRBJ2-5 | TRBV20-1 | CSSGSQGTQYF | TGCAGTAGCGGGAGTCAAGGGACCCAGTACTTC
NA | TRBD1 | TRBJ2-7 | TRBV19 | CASSLAGQGKSYEQYF | TGTGCCAGTAGCCTCGCCGGACAGGGAAAGTCCTACGAGCAGTACTTC
NA | TRBD1 | TRBJ2-5 | TRBV11-3 | CASSQGGKETQYF | TGTGCCAGCTCACAGGGGGGTAAAGAGACCCAGTACTTC
NA | NA | TRBJ1-2 | TRBV15 | CATSQGYGYTF | TGTGCCACCAGTCAGGGGTATGGCTACACCTTC
NA | NA | TRBJ2-3 | TRBV7-2 | CASSSRGFQGTDTQYF | TGTGCCAGCAGCTCAAGGGGGTTTCAAGGAACAGATACGCAGTATTTT
NA | NA | TRBJ1-6 | TRBV12-3/TRBV12-4 | CASSSGFPPLHF | TGTGCCAGCAGTTCCGGATTTCCACCCCTCCACTTT
NA | TRBD2 | TRBJ2-3 | TRBV5-6 | CASSLGLGTDTQYF | TGTGCCAGCTCCTTGGGACTAGGCACAGATACGCAGTATTTT
NA | NA | TRBJ1-5 | TRBV3-1/TRBV3-2 | CASSLGSGSRQPQHF | TGTGCCAGCAGCCTAGGGTCGGGGTCGAGGCAGCCCCAGCATTTT
NA | TRBD1 | TRBJ2-1 | TRBV19 | CASSTRQGVYNEQFF | TGTGCCAGTAGTACCCGACAGGGGGTCTACAATGAGCAGTTCTTC
NA | TRBD2 | TRBJ2-2 | TRBV4-2 | CASSQFKGLENTGELFF | TGTGCCAGCAGCCAATTCAAGGGACTAGAGAACACCGGGGAGCTGTTTTTT
NA | NA | TRBJ2-1 | TRBV7-9 | CASSPDRNNEQFF | TGTGCCAGCAGCCCCGACAGGAACAATGAGCAGTTCTTC
NA | NA | TRBJ1-1 | TRBV19 | CASSIEVRMNTEAFF | TGTGCCAGTAGTATAGAGGTCAGGATGAACACTGAAGCTTTCTTT
NA | NA | TRBJ1-2 | TRBV7-2 | CASSLRGGYTF | TGTGCCAGCAGCTTGAGGGGCGGCTACACCTTC
NA | NA | TRBJ2-3 | TRBV3-1/TRBV3-2 | CASSQGPEVRWDTQYF | TGTGCCAGCAGCCAAGGACCAGAGGTTCGGTGGGATACGCAGTATTTT
NA | NA | TRBJ1-1 | TRBV7-2 | CASSLNWGSTEAFF | TGTGCCAGCAGCTTAAACTGGGGATCTACTGAAGCTTTCTTT
NA | NA | TRBJ1-3 | TRBV7-3 | CASSLGGSGNTIYF | TGTGCCAGCAGCTTAGGGGGGTCTGGAAACACCATATATTTT
once | TRBD2 | TRBJ2-7 | TRBV6-2/TRBV6-3 | CASSLAGGSSYEQYF | TGTGCCAGCAGTCTAGCGGGGGGTTCCTCCTACGAGCAGTACTTC
NA | NA | TRBJ1-1 | TRBV7-8 | CASSLERQGRGTEAFF | TGTGCCAGCAGCTTAGAAAGGCAGGGCCGGGGTACTGAAGCTTTCTTT
NA | NA | TRBJ1-2 | TRBV3-1/TRBV3-2 | CASSQHYGYGYTF | TGTGCCAGCAGCCAACACTACGGATACGGCTACACCTTC
NA | NA | TRBJ1-1 | TRBV27 | CASRLGQWGTEAFF | TGTGCCAGCAGATTGGGGCAATGGGGGACTGAAGCTTTCTTT
NA | NA | TRBJ2-7 | TRBV6-5 | CASSYEGSYEQYF | TGTGCCAGCAGTTATGAGGGGTCCTACGAGCAGTACTTC
NA | TRBD1 | TRBJ1-2 | TRBV6-2/TRBV6-3 | CASSPPQGAYYGYTF | TGTGCCAGCAGCCCTCCCCAGGGGGCCTACTATGGCTACACCTTC
NA | NA | TRBJ1-5 | TRBV6-6 | CASSPPANQPQHF | TGTGCCAGCAGTCCGCCAGCTAATCAGCCCCAGCATTTT
NA | TRBD2 | TRBJ2-1 | TRBV19 | CASRMTSDNKEQFF | TGTGCCAGTAGGATGACTAGCGATAACAAAGAGCAGTTCTTC
NA | TRBD1 | TRBJ1-4 | TRBV18 | CASSPGDRGRFEKLFF | TGTGCCAGCTCACCGGGGGACAGGGGGCGGTTTGAAAAACTGTTTTTT
NA | NA | TRBJ2-2 | TRBV12-5 | CASGLWVTNTGELFF | TGTGCTAGTGGTTTGTGGGTAACGAACACCGGGGAGCTGTTTTTT
NA | NA | TRBJ1-2 | TRBV5-1 | CASSLVAGYYGYTF | TGCGCCAGCAGCTTGGTAGCCGGATACTATGGCTACACCTTC
NA | NA | TRBJ2-7 | TRBV9 | CASSVGTVPYEQYF | TGTGCCAGCAGCGTAGGGACAGTACCCTACGAGCAGTACTTC
NA | TRBD2 | TRBJ2-1 | TRBV10-3 | CAISGGGAPNEQFF | TGTGCCATCAGTGGGGGGGGTGCCCCCAATGAGCAGTTCTTC
NA | NA | TRBJ2-3 | TRBV18 | CASSPRTASVTDTQYF | TGTGCCAGCTCACCTAGGACAGCAAGTGTCACAGATACGCAGTATTTT
NA | NA | TRBJ1-1 | TRBV12-3/TRBV12-4 | CASSPTGNEAFF | TGTGCCAGCAGTCCCACAGGGAACGAAGCTTTCTTT
few | NA | TRBJ1-1 | TRBV5-6 | CASSLGLGRWNTEAFF | TGTGCCAGCAGCTTGGGGCTGGGGCGGTGGAACACTGAAGCTTTCTTT
NA | TRBD1 | TRBJ1-1 | TRBV6-5 | CASTLEGAWDTEAFF | TGTGCCAGCACCTTAGAGGGGGCATGGGACACTGAAGCTTTCTTT
NA | NA | TRBJ2-1 | TRBV19 | CASSPGTLYNEQFF | TGTGCCAGTAGCCCCGGGACTCTCTACAATGAGCAGTTCTTC
NA | TRBD1 | TRBJ2-3 | TRBV6-6 | CASAGGGTDTQYF | TGTGCCAGCGCAGGGGGTGGCACAGATACGCAGTATTTT
NA | TRBD2 | TRBJ2-7 | TRBV5-4 | CASSTPGLAAYEQYF | TGTGCCAGCAGCACTCCGGGACTAGCGGCCTACGAGCAGTACTTC
NA | NA | TRBJ2-6 | TRBV5-1 | CASSLWQGLSGANVLTF | TGCGCCAGCAGCTTGTGGCAGGGTCTCTCTGGGGCCAACGTCCTGACTTTC
NA | NA | TRBJ2-1 | TRBV11-3 | CASSLGEGVYNEQFF | TGTGCCAGCAGCTTGGGGGAGGGGGTCTACAATGAGCAGTTCTTC
NA | TRBD1 | TRBJ1-2 | TRBV6-6 | CASSSSRQGTSYTF | TGTGCCAGCAGTTCCTCTAGACAGGGGACCAGCTACACCTTC
NA | NA | TRBJ2-1 | TRBV3-1/TRBV3-2 | CASSKDRNNEQFF | TGTGCCAGCAGCAAAGACAGAAACAATGAGCAGTTCTTC
NA | TRBD1 | TRBJ2-7 | TRBV20-1 | CSARGQGKQYF | TGCAGTGCTAGAGGACAGGGGAAGCAGTACTTC
NA | NA | TRBJ1-3 | TRBV19 | CASSFQSSGNTIYF | TGTGCCAGTAGTTTCCAGAGCTCTGGAAACACCATATATTTT
NA | NA | TRBJ2-4 | TRBV5-4 | CASSAFHIQYF | TGTGCCAGCAGTGCTTTTCACATTCAGTACTTC
once | TRBD1 | TRBJ2-3 | TRBV5-1 | CASSWGQGWADTQYF | TGCGCCAGCAGCTGGGGACAGGGGTGGGCAGATACGCAGTATTTT
once | TRBD2 | TRBJ2-5 | TRBV7-8 | CASSLDGRIEETQYF | TGTGCCAGCAGCTTAGACGGGAGGATTGAAGAGACCCAGTACTTC
NA | NA | TRBJ1-5 | TRBV7-3 | CASSLEEGQPQHF | TGTGCCAGCAGCTTAGAAGAAGGTCAGCCCCAGCATTTT
NA | TRBD1 | TRBJ1-2 | TRBV6-4 | CASSLTGGEGYTF | TGTGCCAGCAGTTTGACAGGGGGAGAGGGCTACACCTTC